This T cell receptor beta chain emerged from a study of radiation and T cells in renal cell carcinoma. Time point of the sample: blood 4 weeks post-SBRT, at nephrectomy. Treatment noted: 15 Gy SBRT to primary tumor, nephrectomy 4 weeks later. Clear cell pathology was present in this patient's renal cell carcinoma. Method: immunoSEQ multiplex PCR; TCRdb's copy keeps in-frame clones and lacks some. The data hold some 150,000 clones, with 75% to 90% observed a single time. Study-wide points: From baseline, blood top tumor clonotypes peaked at 2 weeks post-radiation.

This clone was detected only a few times. No antigen is known for it. The CDR3 runs 12 residues. Trimming left V 3 bases short and J 7 bases short, with 9 bases between. The germline CDR1 and CDR2 sequences are LNHDA and SQIVND (reference sequence). This receptor was obtained from a woman between 50 and 59 years old with renal cell carcinoma. Specimen: blood, collected from a patient whose treatment included radiotherapy and nephrectomy. The chain is built from TRBV19 and TRBJ1-1; maybe TRBD1 (5 bases). The CDR3: CASSMTASEAFF. Here the CDR3 DNA reads TGTGCCAGTAGTATGACAGCGAGTGAAGCTTTCTTT.